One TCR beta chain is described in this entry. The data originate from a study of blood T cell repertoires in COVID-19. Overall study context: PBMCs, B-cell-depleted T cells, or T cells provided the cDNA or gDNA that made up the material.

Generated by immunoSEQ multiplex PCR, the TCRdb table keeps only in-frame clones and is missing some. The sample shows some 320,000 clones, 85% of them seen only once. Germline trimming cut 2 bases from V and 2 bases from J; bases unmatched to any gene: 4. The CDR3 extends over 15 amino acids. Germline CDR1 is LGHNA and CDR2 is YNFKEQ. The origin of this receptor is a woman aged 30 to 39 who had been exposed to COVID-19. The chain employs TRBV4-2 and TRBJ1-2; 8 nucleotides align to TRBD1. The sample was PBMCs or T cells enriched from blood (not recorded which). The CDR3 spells CASSQPGQGNYGYTF. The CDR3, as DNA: TGTGCCAGCAGCCAACCCGGACAGGGAAACTATGGCTACACCTTC.